The clone carrying this T cell receptor beta chain was counted at least ten times. What it binds is not known. Clinicians diagnosed patients from clinical symptoms, serum thyroxine and TRAb, thyroid ultrasound and orbital computed tomography. Fresh peripheral blood, under 13 ml, yielded the PBMCs. The sample originates from a study of T cells in Graves' hyperthyroidism and ophthalmopathy. Study observations and caveats: Ophthalmopathy stood apart from stable hyperthyroidism in a 13 V-J model.

The TCR beta CDR3 regions underwent amplification using RNA transcripts as the source. RT-PCR in the first round (using the HTBI primer set) targeted the TCR CDR3. TCRdb re-derived calls from the multiplex PCR reads in MiXCR, one entry per CDR3 protein. The sample holds over 350,000 distinct CDR3 sequences; around 20% are singletons and the top ten take roughly two fifths. The CDR3 length is 13 residues. V lost 7 bases to trimming and J lost 9 bases; unmatched junction nucleotides: 8. The germline V gene encodes CDR1 MNHEY and CDR2 SVGEGT. The rearrangement links TRBV6-2 or TRBV6-3 to TRBJ2-1, with 8 bases fitting TRBD2. Sequencing was performed on blood. The sequence came from a man younger than 30 with Graves' ophthalmopathy. CDR3 sequence: CASISGGPGEQFF. The CDR3 region has the DNA TGTGCCAGCATATCGGGGGGGCCGGGTGAGCAGTTCTTC.